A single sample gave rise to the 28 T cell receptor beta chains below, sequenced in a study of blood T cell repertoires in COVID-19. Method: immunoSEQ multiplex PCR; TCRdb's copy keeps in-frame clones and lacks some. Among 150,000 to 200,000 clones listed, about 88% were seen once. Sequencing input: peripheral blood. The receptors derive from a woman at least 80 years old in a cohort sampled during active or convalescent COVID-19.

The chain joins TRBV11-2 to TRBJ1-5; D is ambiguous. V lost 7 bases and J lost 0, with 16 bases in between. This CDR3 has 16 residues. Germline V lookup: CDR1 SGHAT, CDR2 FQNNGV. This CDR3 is CASTPGGDVSNQPQHF. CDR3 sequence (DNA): TGTGCCAGCACCCCCGGAGGAGACGTTAGCAATCAGCCCCAGCATTTT.

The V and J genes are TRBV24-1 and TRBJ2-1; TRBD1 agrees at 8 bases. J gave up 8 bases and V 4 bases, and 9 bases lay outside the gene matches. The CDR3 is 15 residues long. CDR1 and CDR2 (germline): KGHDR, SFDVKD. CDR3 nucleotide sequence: TGTGCCACCAGTGAGAGGACAGGGTATGACGATGAGCAGTTCTTC. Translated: CATSERTGYDDEQFF.

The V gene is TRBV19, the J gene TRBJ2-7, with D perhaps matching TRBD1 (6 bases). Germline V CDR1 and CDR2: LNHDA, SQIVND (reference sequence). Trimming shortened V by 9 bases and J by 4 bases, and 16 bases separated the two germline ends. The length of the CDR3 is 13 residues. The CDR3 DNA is TGTGCCAGATCAACAGGGTACCCGTACGAGCAGTACGTC. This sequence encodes CARSTGYPYEQYV.

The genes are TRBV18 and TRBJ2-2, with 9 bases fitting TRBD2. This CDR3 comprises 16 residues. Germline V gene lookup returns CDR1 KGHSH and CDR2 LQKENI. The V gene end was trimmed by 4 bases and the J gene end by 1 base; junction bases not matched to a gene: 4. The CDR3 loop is CASSHPSGMNTGELFF. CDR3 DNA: TGTGCCAGCTCACACCCTAGCGGGATGAACACCGGGGAGCTGTTTTTT.

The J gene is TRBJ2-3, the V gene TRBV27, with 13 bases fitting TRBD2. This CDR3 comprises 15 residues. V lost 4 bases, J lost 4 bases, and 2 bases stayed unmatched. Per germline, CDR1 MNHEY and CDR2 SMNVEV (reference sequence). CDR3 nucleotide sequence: TGTGCCAGCAGTTCCGGGACTAGCGGGGCAGATACGCAGTATTTT. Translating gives CASSSGTSGADTQYF.

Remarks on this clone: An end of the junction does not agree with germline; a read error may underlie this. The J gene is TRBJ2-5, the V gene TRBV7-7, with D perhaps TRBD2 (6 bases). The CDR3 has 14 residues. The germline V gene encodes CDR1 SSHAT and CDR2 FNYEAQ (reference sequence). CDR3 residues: CASSLAVAQETQYF. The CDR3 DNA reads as TGTGCTAGCAGCTTAGCGGTAGCGCAAGAGACCCAGTACTTC.

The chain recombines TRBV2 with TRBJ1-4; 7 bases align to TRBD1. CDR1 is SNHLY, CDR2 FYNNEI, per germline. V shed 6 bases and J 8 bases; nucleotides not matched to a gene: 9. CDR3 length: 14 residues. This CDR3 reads CASSRTGVGEKLFF. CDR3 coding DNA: TGTGCCAGCAGCCGAACAGGGGTCGGGGAAAAACTGTTTTTT. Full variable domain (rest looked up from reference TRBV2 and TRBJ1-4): EPEVTQTPSHQVTQMGQEVILRCVPISNHLYFYWYRQILGQKVEFLVSFYNNEISEKSEIFDDQFSVERPDGSNFTLKIRSTKLEDSAMYFCASSRTGVGEKLFFGSGTQLSVL.

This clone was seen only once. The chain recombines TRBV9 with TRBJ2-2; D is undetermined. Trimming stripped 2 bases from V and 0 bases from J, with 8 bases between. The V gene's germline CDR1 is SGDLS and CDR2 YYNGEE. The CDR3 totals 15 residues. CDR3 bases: TGTGCCAGCAGCGTCCGCCAGACGAACACCGGGGAGCTGTTTTTT. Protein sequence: CASSVRQTNTGELFF.

The CDR3 nucleotides are TGTGCCAGCAGCTCGGGACTAGCGGGGCTTAGCTCCTACGAGCAGTACTTC. The encoded protein is CASSSGLAGLSSYEQYF. The J gene is TRBJ2-7, the V gene TRBV11-3, with 13 bases matching TRBD2. The germline gives CDR1 SGHNT, CDR2 YENEEA. This CDR3 has 17 residues. The trim removed 4 bases at V and 0 bases at J, leaving 6 bases unmatched.

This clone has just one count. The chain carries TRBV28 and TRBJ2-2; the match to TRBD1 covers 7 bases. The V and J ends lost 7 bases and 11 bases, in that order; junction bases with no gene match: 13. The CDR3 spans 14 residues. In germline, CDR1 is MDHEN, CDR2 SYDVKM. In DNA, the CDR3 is TGTGCCAGCAACGTGGACAGGCTCCTTGGTGAGCTGTTTTTT. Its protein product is CASNVDRLLGELFF. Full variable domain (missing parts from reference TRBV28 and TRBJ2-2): DVKVTQSSRYLVKRTGEKVFLECVQDMDHENMFWYRQDPGLGLRLIYFSYDVKMKEKGDIPEGYSVSREKKERFSLILESASTNQTSMYLCASNVDRLLGELFFGEGSRLTVL.

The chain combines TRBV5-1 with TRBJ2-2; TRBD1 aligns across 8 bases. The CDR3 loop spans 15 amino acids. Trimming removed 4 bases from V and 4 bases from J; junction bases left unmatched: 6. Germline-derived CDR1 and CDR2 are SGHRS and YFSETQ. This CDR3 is CASSPPGGTTGELFF. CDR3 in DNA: TGCGCCAGCAGCCCTCCAGGGGGCACCACCGGGGAGCTGTTTTTT.

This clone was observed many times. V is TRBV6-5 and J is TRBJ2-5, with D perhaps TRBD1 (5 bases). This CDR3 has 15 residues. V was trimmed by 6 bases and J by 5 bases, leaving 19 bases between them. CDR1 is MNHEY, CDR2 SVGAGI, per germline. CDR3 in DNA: TGTGCCAGCAGATCCCCGACAGCGCCAGGGGAGACCCAGTACTTC. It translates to CASRSPTAPGETQYF.

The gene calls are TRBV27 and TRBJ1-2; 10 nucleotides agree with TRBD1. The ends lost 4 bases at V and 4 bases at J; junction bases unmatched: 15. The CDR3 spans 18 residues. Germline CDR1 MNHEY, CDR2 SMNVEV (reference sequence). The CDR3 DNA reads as TGTGCCAGCAGTTCTCTCGCCCCCCGGGACAGGGGAAGCTATGGCTACACCTTC. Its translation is CASSSLAPRDRGSYGYTF.

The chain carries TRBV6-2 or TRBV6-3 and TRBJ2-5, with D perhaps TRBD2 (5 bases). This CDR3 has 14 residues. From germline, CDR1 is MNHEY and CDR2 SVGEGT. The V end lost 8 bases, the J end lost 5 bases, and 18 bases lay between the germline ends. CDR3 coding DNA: TGTGCCAGCGGCCCACATGCGGGTAGGGAGACCCAGTACTTC. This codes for CASGPHAGRETQYF.

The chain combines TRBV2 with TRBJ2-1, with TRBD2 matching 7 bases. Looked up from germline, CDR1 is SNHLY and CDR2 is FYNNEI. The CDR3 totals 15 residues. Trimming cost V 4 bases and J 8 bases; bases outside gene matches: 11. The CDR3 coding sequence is TGTGCCAGCAGTGGGGGACTACGCGTAAGGGATGAGCAGTTCTTC. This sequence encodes CASSGGLRVRDEQFF.

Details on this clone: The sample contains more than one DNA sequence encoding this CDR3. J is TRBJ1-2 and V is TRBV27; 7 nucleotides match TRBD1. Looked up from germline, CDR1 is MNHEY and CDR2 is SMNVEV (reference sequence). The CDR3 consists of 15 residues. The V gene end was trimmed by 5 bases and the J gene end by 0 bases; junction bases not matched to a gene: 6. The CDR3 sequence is CASSPDRVTNYGYTF. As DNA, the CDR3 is TGTGCCAGCAGTCCTGACAGGGTCACTAACTATGGCTACACCTTC.

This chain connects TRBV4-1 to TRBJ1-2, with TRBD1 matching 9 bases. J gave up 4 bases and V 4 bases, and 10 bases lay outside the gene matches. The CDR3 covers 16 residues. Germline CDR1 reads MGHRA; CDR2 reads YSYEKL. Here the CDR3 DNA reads TGCGCCAGCAGCCTCCGTCGGACAGGGGAGGTCTATGGCTACACCTTC. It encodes CASSLRRTGEVYGYTF.

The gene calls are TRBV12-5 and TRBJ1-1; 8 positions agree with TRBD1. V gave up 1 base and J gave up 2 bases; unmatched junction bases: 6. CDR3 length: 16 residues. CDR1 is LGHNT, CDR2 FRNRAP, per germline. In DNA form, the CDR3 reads TGTGCTAGTGGTTTGGCCCAGGGGGCAAGAAACACTGAAGCTTTCTTT. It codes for CASGLAQGARNTEAFF.

The chain's CDR3 is CASSLVPTANYGYTF. CDR3 sequence (DNA): TGTGCCAGCAGCTTAGTTCCCACAGCTAACTATGGCTACACCTTC. This sequence joins TRBV7-2 and TRBJ1-2, with D unclear. V shed 1 base and J shed 0 bases, with 9 bases lying between them. Per the germline V gene, CDR1 is SGHTA and CDR2 is FQGNSA. The CDR3 is 15 amino acids.

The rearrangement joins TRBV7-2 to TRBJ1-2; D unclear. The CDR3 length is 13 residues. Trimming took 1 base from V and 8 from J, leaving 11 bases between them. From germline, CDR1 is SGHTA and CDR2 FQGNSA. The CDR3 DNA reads TGTGCCAGCAGCTTAGAAACCGGGGTCGGCTACACCTTC. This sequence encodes CASSLETGVGYTF.

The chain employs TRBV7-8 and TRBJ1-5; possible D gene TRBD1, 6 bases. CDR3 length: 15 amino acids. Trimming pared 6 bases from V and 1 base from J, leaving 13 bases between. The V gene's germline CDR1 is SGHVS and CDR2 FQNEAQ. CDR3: CASSRTVGSNQPQHF. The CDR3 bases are TGTGCCAGCAGTCGGACAGTGGGAAGCAATCAGCCCCAGCATTTT.

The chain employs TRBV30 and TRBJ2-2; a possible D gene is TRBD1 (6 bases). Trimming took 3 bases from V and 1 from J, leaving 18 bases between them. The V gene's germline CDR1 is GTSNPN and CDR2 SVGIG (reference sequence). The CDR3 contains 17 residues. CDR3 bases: TGTGCCTGGAGAGCGAGGGACATTATCTTGAACACCGGGGAGCTGTTTTTT. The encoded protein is CAWRARDIILNTGELFF. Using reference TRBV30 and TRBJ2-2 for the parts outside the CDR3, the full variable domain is SQTIHQWPATLVQPVGSPLSLECTVEGTSNPNLYWYRQAAGRGLQLLFYSVGIGQISSEVPQNLSASRPQDRQFILSSKKLLLSDSGFYLCAWRARDIILNTGELFFGEGSRLTVL.

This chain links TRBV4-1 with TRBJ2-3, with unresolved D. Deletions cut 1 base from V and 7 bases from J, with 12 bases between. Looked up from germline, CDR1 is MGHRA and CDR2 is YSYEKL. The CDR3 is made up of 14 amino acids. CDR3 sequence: CASSQAKESYTQYF. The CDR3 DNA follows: TGCGCCAGCAGCCAAGCCAAAGAGAGTTATACGCAGTATTTT.

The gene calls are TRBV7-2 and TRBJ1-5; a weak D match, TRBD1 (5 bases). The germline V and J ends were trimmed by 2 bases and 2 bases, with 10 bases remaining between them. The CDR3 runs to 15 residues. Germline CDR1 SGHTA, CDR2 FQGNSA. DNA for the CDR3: TGTGCCAGCAGCTTATTTGTACAGGGCAATCAGCCCCAGCATTTT. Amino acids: CASSLFVQGNQPQHF.

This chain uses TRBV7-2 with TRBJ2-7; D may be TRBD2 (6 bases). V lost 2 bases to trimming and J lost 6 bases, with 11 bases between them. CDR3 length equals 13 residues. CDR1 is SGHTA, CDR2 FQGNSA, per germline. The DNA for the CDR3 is TGTGCCAGCAGCTTAATTAGGGGAGGCGAGCAGTACGTC. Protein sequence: CASSLIRGGEQYV.

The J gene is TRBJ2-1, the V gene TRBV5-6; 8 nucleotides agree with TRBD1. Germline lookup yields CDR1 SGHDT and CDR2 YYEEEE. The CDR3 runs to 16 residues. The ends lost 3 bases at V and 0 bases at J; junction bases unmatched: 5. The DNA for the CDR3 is TGTGCCAGCAGCTCCATCCAGGGGGCCTCCTACAATGAGCAGTTCTTC. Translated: CASSSIQGASYNEQFF.

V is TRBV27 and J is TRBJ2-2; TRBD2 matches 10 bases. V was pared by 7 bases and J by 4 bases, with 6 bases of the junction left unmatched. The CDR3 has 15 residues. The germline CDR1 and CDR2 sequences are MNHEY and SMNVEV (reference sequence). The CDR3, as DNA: TGTGCCAGCAAACTAGCGGGAAAAACCACCGGGGAGCTGTTTTTT. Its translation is CASKLAGKTTGELFF.

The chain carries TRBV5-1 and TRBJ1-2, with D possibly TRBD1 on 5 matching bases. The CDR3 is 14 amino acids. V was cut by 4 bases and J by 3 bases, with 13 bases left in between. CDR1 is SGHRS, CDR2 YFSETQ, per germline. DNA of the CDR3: TGCGCCAGCAGCCCGCTGGCGGGGGACTATGGCTACACCTTC. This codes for CASSPLAGDYGYTF. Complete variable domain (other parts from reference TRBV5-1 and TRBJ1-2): KAGVTQTPRYLIKTRGQQVTLSCSPISGHRSVSWYQQTPGQGLQFLFEYFSETQRNKGNFPGRFSGRQFSNSRSEMNVSTLELGDSALYLCASSPLAGDYGYTFGSGTRLTVV.